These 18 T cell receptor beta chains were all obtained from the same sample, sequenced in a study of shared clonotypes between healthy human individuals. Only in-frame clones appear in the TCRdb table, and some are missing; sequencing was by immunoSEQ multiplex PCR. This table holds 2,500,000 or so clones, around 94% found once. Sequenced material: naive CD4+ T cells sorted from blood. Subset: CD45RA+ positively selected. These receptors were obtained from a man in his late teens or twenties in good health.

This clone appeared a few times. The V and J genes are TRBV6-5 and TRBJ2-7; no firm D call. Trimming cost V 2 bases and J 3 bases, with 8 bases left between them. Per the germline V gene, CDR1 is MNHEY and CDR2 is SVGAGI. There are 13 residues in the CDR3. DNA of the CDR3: TGTGCCAGCAGTTACAGCCTAAACTACGAGCAGTACTTC. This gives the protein CASSYSLNYEQYF.

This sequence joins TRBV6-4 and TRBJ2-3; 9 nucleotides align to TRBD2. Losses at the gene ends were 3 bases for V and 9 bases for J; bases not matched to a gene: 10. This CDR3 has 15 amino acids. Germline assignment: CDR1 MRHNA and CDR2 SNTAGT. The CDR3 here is CASSEASLAGRTQYF. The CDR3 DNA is TGTGCCAGCAGTGAGGCTTCGCTAGCGGGGAGAACGCAGTATTTT.

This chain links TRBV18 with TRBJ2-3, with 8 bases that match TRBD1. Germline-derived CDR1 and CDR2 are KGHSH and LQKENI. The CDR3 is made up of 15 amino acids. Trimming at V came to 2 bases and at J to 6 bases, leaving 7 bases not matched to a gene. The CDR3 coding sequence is TGTGCCAGCTCACCAAAGACAGGGGCGGGGGATACGCAGTATTTT. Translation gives CASSPKTGAGDTQYF.

The CDR3 coding sequence is TGTGCCAGCAGTCCGATAGCGGGCGCCTCCTACGAGCAGTACTTC. This codes for CASSPIAGASYEQYF. The rearrangement uses TRBV7-9 and TRBJ2-7; 7 bases agree with TRBD2. The CDR3 length is 15 residues. The germline CDR1 and CDR2 sequences are SEHNR and FQNEAQ (reference sequence). V lost 6 bases to trimming and J lost 0 bases; unmatched junction nucleotides: 8. The whole variable domain, remainder taken from reference TRBV7-9 and TRBJ2-7, is DTGVSQNPRHKITKRGQNVTFRCDPISEHNRLYWYRQTLGQGPEFLTYFQNEAQLEKSRLLSDRFSAERPKGSFSTLEIQRTEQGDSAMYLCASSPIAGASYEQYFGPGTRLTVT.

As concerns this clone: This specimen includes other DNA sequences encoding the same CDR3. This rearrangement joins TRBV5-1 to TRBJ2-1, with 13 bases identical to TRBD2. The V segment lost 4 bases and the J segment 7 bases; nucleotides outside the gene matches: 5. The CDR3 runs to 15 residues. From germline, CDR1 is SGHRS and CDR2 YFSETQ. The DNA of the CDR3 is TGCGCCAGCAGCCCCGGGACTAGCGGGGCAAATGAGCAGTTCTTC. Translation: CASSPGTSGANEQFF.

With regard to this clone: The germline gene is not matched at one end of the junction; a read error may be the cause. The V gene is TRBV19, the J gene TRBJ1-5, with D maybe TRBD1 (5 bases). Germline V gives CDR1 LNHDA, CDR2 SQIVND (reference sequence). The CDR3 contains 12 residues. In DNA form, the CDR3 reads TGTGCCACAGCCACCGGGACTCAGACCCAGCATTTT. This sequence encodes CATATGTQTQHF.

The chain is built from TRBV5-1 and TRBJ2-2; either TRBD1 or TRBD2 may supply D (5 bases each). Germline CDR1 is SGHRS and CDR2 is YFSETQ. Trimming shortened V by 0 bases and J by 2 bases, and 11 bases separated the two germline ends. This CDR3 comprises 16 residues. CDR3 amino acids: CASSLAGASNTGELFF. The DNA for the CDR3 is TGCGCCAGCAGCTTGGCCGGGGCCAGTAACACCGGGGAGCTGTTTTTT. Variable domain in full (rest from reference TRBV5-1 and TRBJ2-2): KAGVTQTPRYLIKTRGQQVTLSCSPISGHRSVSWYQQTPGQGLQFLFEYFSETQRNKGNFPGRFSGRQFSNSRSEMNVSTLELGDSALYLCASSLAGASNTGELFFGEGSRLTVL.

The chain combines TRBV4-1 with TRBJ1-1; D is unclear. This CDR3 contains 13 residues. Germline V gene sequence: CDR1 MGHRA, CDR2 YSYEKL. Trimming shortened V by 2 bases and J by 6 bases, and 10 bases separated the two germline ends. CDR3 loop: CASSQLLIAEAFF. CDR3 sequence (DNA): TGCGCCAGCAGCCAACTCTTAATCGCTGAAGCTTTCTTT.

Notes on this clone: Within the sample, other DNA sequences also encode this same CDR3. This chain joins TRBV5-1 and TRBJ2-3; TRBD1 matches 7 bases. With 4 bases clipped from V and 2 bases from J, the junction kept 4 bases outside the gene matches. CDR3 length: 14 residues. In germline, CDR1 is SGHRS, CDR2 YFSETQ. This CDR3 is CASSPGQITDTQYF. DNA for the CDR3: TGCGCCAGCAGCCCGGGACAGATCACAGATACGCAGTATTTT.

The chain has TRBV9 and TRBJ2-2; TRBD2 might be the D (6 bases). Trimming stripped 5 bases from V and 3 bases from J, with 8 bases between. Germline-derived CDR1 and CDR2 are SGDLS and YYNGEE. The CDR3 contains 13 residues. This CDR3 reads CASRRGDTGELFF. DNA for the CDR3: TGTGCCAGCAGGCGGGGTGACACCGGGGAGCTGTTTTTT.

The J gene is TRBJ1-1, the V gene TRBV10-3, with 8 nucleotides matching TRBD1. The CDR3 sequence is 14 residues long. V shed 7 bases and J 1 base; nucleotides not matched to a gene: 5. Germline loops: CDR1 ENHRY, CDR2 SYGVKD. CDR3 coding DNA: TGTGCCATCAACCCCGGACAGGGGAACACTGAAGCTTTCTTT. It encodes CAINPGQGNTEAFF.

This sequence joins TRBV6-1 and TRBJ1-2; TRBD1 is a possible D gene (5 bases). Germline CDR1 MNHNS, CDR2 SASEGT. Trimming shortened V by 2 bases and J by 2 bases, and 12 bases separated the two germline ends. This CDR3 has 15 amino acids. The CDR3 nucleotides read TGTGCCAGCAGTGAATCAGGGTCGGGAAACTATGGCTACACCTTC. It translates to CASSESGSGNYGYTF.

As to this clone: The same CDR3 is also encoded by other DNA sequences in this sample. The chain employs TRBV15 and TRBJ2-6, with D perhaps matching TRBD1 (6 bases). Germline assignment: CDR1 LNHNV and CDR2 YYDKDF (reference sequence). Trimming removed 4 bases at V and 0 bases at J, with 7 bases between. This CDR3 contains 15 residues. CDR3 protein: CATSTRGSGANVLTF. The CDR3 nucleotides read TGTGCCACCAGCACCAGGGGCTCTGGGGCCAACGTCCTGACTTTC. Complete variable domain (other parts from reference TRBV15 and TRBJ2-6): DAMVIQNPRYQVTQFGKPVTLSCSQTLNHNVMYWYQQKSSQAPKLLFHYYDKDFNNEADTPDNFQSRRPNTSFCFLDIRSPGLGDTAMYLCATSTRGSGANVLTFGAGSRLTVL.

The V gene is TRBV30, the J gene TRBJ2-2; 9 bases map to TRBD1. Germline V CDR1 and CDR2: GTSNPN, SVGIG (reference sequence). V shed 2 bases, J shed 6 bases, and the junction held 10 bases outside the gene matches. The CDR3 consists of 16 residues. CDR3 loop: CAWSRLGQGISGELFF. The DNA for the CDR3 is TGTGCCTGGAGTCGGTTGGGACAGGGTATTTCCGGGGAGCTGTTTTTT.

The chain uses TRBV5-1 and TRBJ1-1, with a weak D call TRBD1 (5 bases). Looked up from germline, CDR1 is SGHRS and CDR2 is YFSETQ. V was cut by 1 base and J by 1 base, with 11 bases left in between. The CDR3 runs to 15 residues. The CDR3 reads CASSLMGESNTEAFF. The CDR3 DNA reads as TGCGCCAGCAGCTTGATGGGGGAGTCGAACACTGAAGCTTTCTTT. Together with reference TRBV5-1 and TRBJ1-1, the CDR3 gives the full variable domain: KAGVTQTPRYLIKTRGQQVTLSCSPISGHRSVSWYQQTPGQGLQFLFEYFSETQRNKGNFPGRFSGRQFSNSRSEMNVSTLELGDSALYLCASSLMGESNTEAFFGQGTRLTVV.

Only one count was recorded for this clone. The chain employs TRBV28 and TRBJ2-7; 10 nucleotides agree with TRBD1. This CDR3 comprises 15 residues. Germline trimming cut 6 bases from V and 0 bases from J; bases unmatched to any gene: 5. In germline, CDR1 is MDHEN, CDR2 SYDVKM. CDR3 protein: CASSPGTGDSYEQYF. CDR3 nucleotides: TGTGCCAGCAGCCCCGGGACAGGGGACTCCTACGAGCAGTACTTC.

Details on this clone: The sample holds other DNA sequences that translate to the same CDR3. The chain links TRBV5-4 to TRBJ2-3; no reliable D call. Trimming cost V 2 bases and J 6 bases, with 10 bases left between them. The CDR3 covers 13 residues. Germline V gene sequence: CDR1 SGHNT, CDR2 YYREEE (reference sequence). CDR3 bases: TGTGCCAGCAGCTTTAAGGGTGAGGATACGCAGTATTTT. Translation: CASSFKGEDTQYF.

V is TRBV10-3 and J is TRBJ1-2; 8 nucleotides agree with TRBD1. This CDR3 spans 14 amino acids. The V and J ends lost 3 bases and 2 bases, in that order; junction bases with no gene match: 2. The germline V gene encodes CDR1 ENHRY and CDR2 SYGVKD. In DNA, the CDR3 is TGTGCCATCAGTGAACAGGGGGAAAACTATGGCTACACCTTC. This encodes CAISEQGENYGYTF.